Each of the 27 T cell receptor beta chains below was sequenced from the same sample in a study of T-cell memory formation after mild COVID-19. TCRdb ran MiXCR on the 5' RACE reads and lists one entry per CDR3 protein. The profile shows roughly 550,000 distinct CDR3 sequences, approximately 20% of them singletons. The sequenced sample was PBMCs or a T cell subset sorted from them (not recorded which). These receptors came from an adult woman who had mild COVID-19 (a few samples of this study predate the infection). Cell type and time point are not known.

V is TRBV7-6 and J is TRBJ2-1, with TRBD2 matching over 7 bases. Germline V lookup: CDR1 SGHVS, CDR2 FNYEAQ. Unmatched junction bases numbered 9, after V lost 0 bases and J lost 10 bases. This CDR3 spans 15 amino acids. CDR3 region: CASSLARSSGSEQFF. CDR3 nucleotide sequence: TGTGCCAGCAGCTTAGCCCGGTCTAGCGGCTCGGAGCAGTTCTTC.

This clonotype was picked up a small number of times. This chain links TRBV7-9 with TRBJ1-1; D ambiguous. V was pared by 4 bases and J by 0 bases, with 9 bases between. The CDR3 runs to 14 residues. Germline V lookup: CDR1 SEHNR, CDR2 FQNEAQ (reference sequence). CDR3 in amino acids: CASSSRALNTEAFF. The CDR3 nucleotides are TGTGCCAGCAGCTCGAGGGCCTTGAACACTGAAGCTTTCTTT.

This chain's CDR3 is CSALGQGNTDTQYF. CDR3 sequence (DNA): TGCAGTGCCTTAGGGCAGGGAAACACGGATACGCAGTATTTT. The chain employs TRBV20-1 and TRBJ2-3; D may be TRBD1 (5 bases). Trimming shortened V by 6 bases and J by 6 bases, and 19 bases separated the two germline ends. From germline, CDR1 is DFQATT and CDR2 SNEGSKA (reference sequence). This CDR3 contains 14 residues.

The chain links TRBV14 to TRBJ2-5, with unresolved D. This CDR3 contains 12 residues. Trimming stripped 1 base from V and 5 bases from J, with 5 bases between. The germline gives CDR1 SGHDN, CDR2 FVKESK. The CDR3 sequence: CASSQARETQYF. The CDR3 coding sequence is TGTGCCAGCAGCCAAGCAAGGGAGACCCAGTACTTC.

As to this clonotype: Sequence at one end of the junction differs from germline and may be a read error. The chain has TRBV7-2 and TRBJ2-2; 7 bases map to TRBD2. Germline CDR1 is SGHTA and CDR2 is FQGNSA. This CDR3 region has 16 residues. CDR3 in DNA: TGTGCCAGCAGCTTAGTTGCAGCGGGATTCACCGTGGAGCTGTTTTTT. Translating gives CASSLVAAGFTVELFF.

This rearrangement joins TRBV19 to TRBJ2-1; D possibly matches TRBD1 or TRBD2 (6 bases each). The V end was cut by 1 base, the J end by 4 bases, with 11 bases between. Germline V gives CDR1 LNHDA, CDR2 SQIVND (reference sequence). This CDR3 comprises 15 residues. The CDR3 region is CASSIAPGAYNEQFF. Written as DNA, the CDR3 is TGTGCCAGTAGTATAGCTCCGGGGGCGTACAATGAGCAGTTCTTC.

The rearrangement links TRBV3-1 to TRBJ2-1; 14 nucleotides align to TRBD2. The CDR3 covers 18 residues. CDR1 and CDR2 from the germline V gene are LGHDT and YNNKEL (reference sequence). V shed 4 bases and J 3 bases; nucleotides not matched to a gene: 8. CDR3 nucleotides: TGTGCCAGCAGCCCCAGACTAGCGGGAGGGCCGAACTACAATGAGCAGTTCTTC. Its protein is CASSPRLAGGPNYNEQFF.

This clonotype was detected ten times or more. This sequence joins TRBV30 and TRBJ2-4; 9 nucleotides line up with TRBD2. Germline V gives CDR1 GTSNPN, CDR2 SVGIG (reference sequence). V was clipped by 2 bases and J by 6 bases; unmatched bases: 11. The CDR3 spans 16 residues. The CDR3 loop reads CAWSPSGLAALNIQYF. For the CDR3, the DNA is TGTGCCTGGAGTCCCTCGGGACTAGCTGCCCTAAACATTCAGTACTTC.

This clonotype was observed a handful of times. The chain combines TRBV12-3 or TRBV12-4 with TRBJ2-7; no firm D call. Trimming left V 4 bases short and J 1 base short, with 11 bases between. The CDR3 extends over 14 amino acids. The CDR3 region has the DNA TGTGCCAGCAGTTCTGGGGTCCTTTCCTACGAGCAGTACTTC. The encoded protein is CASSSGVLSYEQYF.

The rearrangement joins TRBV12-3 or TRBV12-4 to TRBJ2-1, with D unclear. The CDR3 is made up of 16 amino acids. Between the trimmed V and J ends, which lost 6 bases and 0 bases, there was a span of 15 bases. The CDR3 region has the DNA TGTGCCAGCAGCCCCTCCCCGCCACGCTCCTACAATGAGCAGTTCTTC. Its protein product is CASSPSPPRSYNEQFF.

In this sample, this clonotype turned up a few times. This chain links TRBV29-1 with TRBJ2-3, with TRBD2 identical over 9 bases. V dropped 2 bases and J dropped 1; count of bases not matched to a gene: 4. Germline V gives CDR1 SQVTM, CDR2 ANQGSEA. This CDR3 is built from 15 residues. CDR3 protein: CSVEKAGGGTDTQYF. As DNA, the CDR3 is TGCAGCGTTGAAAAAGCGGGAGGAGGCACAGATACGCAGTATTTT.

This clonotype was counted between two and nine times. The V call is TRBV4-1, the J call TRBJ2-7; weak D call: TRBD1 (6 bases). This CDR3 spans 15 amino acids. Germline V gene lookup returns CDR1 MGHRA and CDR2 YSYEKL. The V and J ends lost 5 bases and 4 bases respectively, with 18 bases between them. This CDR3 reads CASSGYDRNGYEQYF. The CDR3 DNA reads TGCGCCAGCAGCGGATATGACAGGAACGGGTACGAGCAGTACTTC.

This clonotype appeared many times. CDR3 nucleotide sequence: TGTGCCAGCAGCTTAGGTACCGGTGGCCCTAATAACTATGGCTACACCTTC. Translated: CASSLGTGGPNNYGYTF. V and J are TRBV11-2 and TRBJ1-2; D is ambiguous. The V gene lost 1 base and the J gene lost 1 base, with 16 bases spanning the gap. Germline V gene lookup returns CDR1 SGHAT and CDR2 FQNNGV. The CDR3 totals 17 residues.

The chain links TRBV5-1 to TRBJ2-1; TRBD1 is a possible D gene (6 bases). Per germline, CDR1 SGHRS and CDR2 YFSETQ. Trimming stripped 1 base from V and 2 bases from J, with 13 bases between. The CDR3 loop spans 16 amino acids. CDR3 DNA: TGCGCCAGCAGCTTGATAGCTGGGGGCACCTACAATGAGCAGTTCTTC. It specifies CASSLIAGGTYNEQFF.

This clonotype was counted between two and nine times. V is TRBV15 and J is TRBJ2-5; D unclear. The V gene's germline CDR1 is LNHNV and CDR2 YYDKDF (reference sequence). V was clipped by 0 bases and J by 0 bases, with 8 bases between them. CDR3 length: 15 amino acids. The DNA for the CDR3 is TGTGCCACCAGCAGAGATTTAGGTTACCAAGAGACCCAGTACTTC. Translated, it gives CATSRDLGYQETQYF.

The gene calls are TRBV6-5 and TRBJ2-5; tentatively, D is TRBD1 (6 bases). Germline loops: CDR1 MNHEY, CDR2 SVGAGI. The CDR3 spans 15 residues. Trimming took off 3 bases at V and 5 bases at J, with 16 bases between the two ends. DNA for the CDR3: TGTGCCAGCAGTTATCTCGGGTGGCAGGGGGAGACCCAGTACTTC. Translated, it gives CASSYLGWQGETQYF.

This clonotype was seen a few times. V gene TRBV7-2 combines with J gene TRBJ2-1; 15 positions agree with TRBD2. Per the germline V gene, CDR1 is SGHTA and CDR2 is FQGNSA. Germline trimming cut 7 bases from V and 8 bases from J; bases unmatched to any gene: 12. This CDR3 comprises 17 residues. The CDR3 sequence is CASNSPRGTSGRYEQFF. CDR3 nucleotides: TGTGCCAGCAACTCCCCCCGGGGGACTAGCGGGAGGTATGAGCAGTTCTTC.

The chain employs TRBV7-9 and TRBJ1-1, with TRBD1 as a possible D gene (5 bases). This CDR3 contains 14 residues. CDR1 and CDR2 from the germline V gene are SEHNR and FQNEAQ (reference sequence). V dropped 7 bases and J dropped 1 base, with 13 bases sitting between them. For the CDR3, the DNA is TGTGCCAGCACCCCGTGGGGGTCGAACACTGAAGCTTTCTTT. Encoded protein: CASTPWGSNTEAFF.

On this clonotype: The junction departs from the called germline gene at one end, perhaps through a read error. V usage is TRBV3-1 and J usage is TRBJ2-1; the match to TRBD2 covers 7 bases. This CDR3 is built from 16 residues. From germline, CDR1 is LGHDT and CDR2 YNNKEL (reference sequence). In DNA form, the CDR3 reads TGTGCCAGCAGCCTCGGGGGGACCTTCTCCCACAATGAGCAGTTCTTC. It encodes CASSLGGTFSHNEQFF.

The V and J genes are TRBV6-6 and TRBJ1-2, with 7 bases aligning to TRBD1. The CDR3 sequence is 12 residues long. Germline assignment: CDR1 MNHNY and CDR2 SVGAGI (reference sequence). V was clipped by 5 bases and J by 10 bases; unmatched bases: 7. The CDR3 protein is CASSQTQGDYTF. In DNA, the CDR3 is TGTGCCAGCAGTCAGACCCAGGGGGACTACACCTTC.

The sample holds a few counts of this clonotype. V gene TRBV7-8 combines with J gene TRBJ2-7, with TRBD2 matching 9 bases. With 0 bases clipped from V and 4 bases from J, the junction kept 7 bases outside the gene matches. CDR3 size: 16 residues. The germline V gene has CDR1 SGHVS and CDR2 FQNEAQ. CDR3 DNA sequence: TGTGCCAGCAGCTTAGCGGTGAGGCTAGCGGGGTACGAGCAGTACTTC. Residues: CASSLAVRLAGYEQYF.

In this sample, this clonotype turned up a few times. This chain links TRBV7-9 with TRBJ2-2; 8 nucleotides agree with TRBD1. The CDR3 runs to 17 residues. V lost 6 bases and J lost 1; bases outside the gene matches: 10. CDR1 and CDR2 from the germline V gene are SEHNR and FQNEAQ (reference sequence). CDR3 coding DNA: TGTGCCAGCAGTCCTCTCCCCGGGACAGGGAACACCGGGGAGCTGTTTTTT. Amino acids: CASSPLPGTGNTGELFF.

In this sample, this clonotype turned up a few times. The chain has TRBV2 and TRBJ1-1, with TRBD1 identical over 9 bases. The CDR3 spans 15 residues. Per germline, CDR1 SNHLY and CDR2 FYNNEI. Trimming took 5 bases from V and 4 from J; bases not matched to a gene: 8. The CDR3 spells CASSITTGGGTEAFF. CDR3 nucleotides: TGTGCCAGCAGTATTACTACAGGGGGCGGCACTGAAGCTTTCTTT.

In DNA, the CDR3 is TGCAGTGCTTGGGACAGGGATATCAATCAGCCCCAGCATTTT. This gives the protein CSAWDRDINQPQHF. The chain is built from TRBV20-1 and TRBJ1-5, with TRBD1 identical over 9 bases. With V trimmed by 5 bases and J by 3 bases, 5 bases remained unmatched. Germline V lookup: CDR1 DFQATT, CDR2 SNEGSKA (reference sequence). The CDR3 is 14 amino acids.

The gene calls are TRBV6-5 and TRBJ1-1; TRBD1 aligns across 9 bases. The CDR3 runs 15 residues. Germline assignment: CDR1 MNHEY and CDR2 SVGAGI. V lost 6 bases, J lost 0 bases, and 5 bases stayed unmatched. The DNA for the CDR3 is TGTGCCAGCAGCGAACAGGGGGCCGTGAACACTGAAGCTTTCTTT. Translated, it gives CASSEQGAVNTEAFF.

CDR3 sequence: CASSQARWGLHNEQFF. The CDR3 region has the DNA TGCGCCAGCAGCCAAGCCAGATGGGGGCTCCACAATGAGCAGTTCTTC. The chain has TRBV4-3 and TRBJ2-1; a possible D gene is TRBD1 (6 bases). Germline CDR1 is LGHNA and CDR2 is YSLEER. Trimming cost V 1 base and J 5 bases, with 15 bases left between them. CDR3 length: 16 amino acids.

This clonotype has a handful of counts. The chain employs TRBV12-3 or TRBV12-4 and TRBJ1-4; possible D gene TRBD1, 6 bases. This CDR3 has 15 amino acids. With 4 bases removed from V and 6 bases from J, the gap between germline ends came to 15 bases. As DNA, the CDR3 is TGTGCCAGCAGTTATCAACCGGGACACCATGAAAAACTGTTTTTT. Amino acids: CASSYQPGHHEKLFF.